These 19 T cell receptor beta chains share one sample of origin, sequenced in a study of blood T cell repertoires in COVID-19. Here immunoSEQ multiplex PCR was the method, and the copy in TCRdb shows in-frame clones only, minus some. This sample carries tens of thousands of clones, about 86% of them seen once, and the ten largest clones take approximately 4.2%. The sample was peripheral blood. The receptor source for this set is a man in his forties or fifties with acute or convalescent COVID-19.

The V call is TRBV9, the J call TRBJ2-2; 7 nucleotides agree with TRBD1. Trimming cost V 1 base and J 5 bases; bases outside gene matches: 5. The CDR3 runs to 15 residues. In germline, CDR1 is SGDLS, CDR2 YYNGEE. The CDR3 is CASSVKGAVTGELFF. As DNA, the CDR3 is TGTGCCAGCAGCGTAAAGGGGGCGGTGACCGGGGAGCTGTTTTTT.

The chain joins TRBV5-4 to TRBJ2-7; 7 bases align to TRBD1. The CDR3 covers 14 residues. Germline V gene data show CDR1 as SGHNT and CDR2 as YYREEE (reference sequence). J lost 5 bases, V lost 0 bases, and 5 bases had no gene match. In DNA form, the CDR3 reads TGTGCCAGCAGCTTGGGACAGGGTGGCAACGAGCAGTACTTC. Encoded protein: CASSLGQGGNEQYF.

This rearrangement joins TRBV4-1 to TRBJ1-1; D is perhaps TRBD1 (5 bases). The germline V gene has CDR1 MGHRA and CDR2 YSYEKL. Trimming left V 4 bases short and J 1 base short, with 7 bases between. This CDR3 is built from 13 residues. The CDR3 here is CASSPGQNTEAFF. DNA of the CDR3: TGCGCCAGCAGCCCAGGGCAGAACACTGAAGCTTTCTTT.

As for this clone: The junction differs from germline at one of its ends, possibly a read error. The chain employs TRBV11-3 and TRBJ1-1, with 8 bases matching TRBD1. The V gene's germline CDR1 is SGHNT and CDR2 YENEEA. The CDR3 consists of 14 residues. The CDR3: CASTLSTGVTEAFF. The CDR3 DNA follows: TGTGCCAGCACCTTATCGACAGGGGTCACTGAAGCTTTCTTT.

The chain joins TRBV6-6 to TRBJ1-2; D not certain. Trimming stripped 6 bases from V and 6 bases from J, with 11 bases between. Looked up from germline, CDR1 is MNHNY and CDR2 is SVGAGI (reference sequence). The CDR3 runs to 12 residues. The CDR3 reads CASSPDINGYTF. DNA for the CDR3: TGTGCCAGCAGCCCCGACATTAATGGCTACACCTTC.

The chain carries TRBV5-1 and TRBJ2-7; 9 bases match TRBD1. CDR3 length: 16 amino acids. J lost 6 bases, V lost 3 bases, and 13 bases had no gene match. From germline, CDR1 is SGHRS and CDR2 YFSETQ. The CDR3 region is CASSWASGTGISEQYF. Written as DNA, the CDR3 is TGCGCCAGCAGCTGGGCCTCCGGGACAGGGATCTCCGAGCAGTACTTC.

This chain joins TRBV15 and TRBJ2-7; D is possibly TRBD2 (5 bases). This CDR3 comprises 13 residues. Germline loops: CDR1 LNHNV, CDR2 YYDKDF (reference sequence). V shed 5 bases and J shed 2 bases, with 10 bases lying between them. CDR3 bases: TGTGCCACCAGCCTAACGAGGGCCTACGAGCAGTACTTC. Residues: CATSLTRAYEQYF.

V usage is TRBV6-4 and J usage is TRBJ1-2; D is unresolved. The CDR3 covers 14 residues. Per germline, CDR1 MRHNA and CDR2 SNTAGT. V was clipped by 3 bases and J by 1 base, with 9 bases between them. The CDR3 DNA sequence: TGTGCCAGCAGTGAAACGGGAGATAACTATGGCTACACCTTC. Translated, it gives CASSETGDNYGYTF.

The chain has TRBV18 and TRBJ2-5, with unresolved D. The CDR3 consists of 11 residues. Deletions cut 2 bases from V and 9 bases from J, with 7 bases between. Germline CDR1 reads KGHSH; CDR2 reads LQKENI. CDR3 protein: CASSPDLAQYF. CDR3 nucleotide sequence: TGTGCCAGCTCACCAGACTTGGCCCAGTACTTC.

CDR3 protein: CASSFQTGANVLTF. CDR3 sequence (DNA): TGTGCCAGCAGCTTCCAGACTGGGGCCAACGTCCTGACTTTC. The V and J genes are TRBV6-5 and TRBJ2-6; no clear D gene. The germline CDR1 and CDR2 sequences are MNHEY and SVGAGI. This CDR3 has 14 amino acids. Trimming pared 6 bases from V and 2 bases from J, leaving 8 bases between.

The rearrangement uses TRBV6-1 and TRBJ1-4; TRBD1 agrees at 7 bases. The V gene's germline CDR1 is MNHNS and CDR2 SASEGT. Losses at the gene ends were 1 base for V and 7 bases for J; bases not matched to a gene: 3. The CDR3 extends over 14 amino acids. The CDR3 nucleotides read TGTGCCAGCAGTGAAGAGGGGGCAGTTGAAAAACTGTTTTTT. It encodes CASSEEGAVEKLFF.

This rearrangement joins TRBV4-2 to TRBJ2-1; 8 bases are shared with TRBD2. CDR1 is LGHNA, CDR2 YNFKEQ, per germline. V lost 7 bases and J lost 4; bases outside the gene matches: 12. This CDR3 contains 16 residues. CDR3 sequence: CASTPERGPLYNEQFF. The CDR3 DNA reads TGTGCCAGCACCCCCGAGCGGGGGCCACTATACAATGAGCAGTTCTTC.

The gene calls are TRBV15 and TRBJ1-4, with D possibly being TRBD1 (5 bases). V shed 6 bases and J shed 8 bases, with 22 bases lying between them. Per germline, CDR1 LNHNV and CDR2 YYDKDF (reference sequence). This CDR3 is built from 16 residues. The chain's CDR3 is CATRSPTQGGGEKLFF. The CDR3 bases are TGTGCCACCAGAAGCCCAACGCAGGGAGGAGGAGAAAAACTGTTTTTT.

The rearrangement links TRBV10-2 to TRBJ1-5; 9 bases line up with TRBD1. Germline loops: CDR1 WSHSY, CDR2 SAAADI. There are 15 residues in the CDR3. J was trimmed by 7 bases and V by 4 bases; bases with no gene match: 8. The CDR3 is CASSGGQGGQQPQHF. The CDR3 coding sequence is TGCGCCAGCAGTGGGGGACAGGGTGGTCAACAGCCCCAGCATTTT.

The chain combines TRBV28 with TRBJ2-5; D is perhaps TRBD1 (6 bases). The length of the CDR3 is 13 residues. Trimming took 5 bases from V and 4 from J, leaving 11 bases between them. Germline loops: CDR1 MDHEN, CDR2 SYDVKM. The CDR3: CASSRTGLETQYF. CDR3 in DNA: TGTGCCAGCAGTCGTACAGGGTTAGAGACCCAGTACTTC. Using reference TRBV28 and TRBJ2-5 for the parts outside the CDR3, the full variable domain is DVKVTQSSRYLVKRTGEKVFLECVQDMDHENMFWYRQDPGLGLRLIYFSYDVKMKEKGDIPEGYSVSREKKERFSLILESASTNQTSMYLCASSRTGLETQYFGPGTRLLVL.

The V and J genes are TRBV10-2 and TRBJ2-2, with D perhaps matching TRBD2 (7 bases). CDR1 and CDR2 (germline): WSHSY, SAAADI. The CDR3 has 14 amino acids. Between the trimmed V and J ends, which lost 11 bases and 0 bases, there was a span of 13 bases. CDR3 DNA: TGCGCCGGGGGGAGGGGGTCGAACACCGGGGAGCTGTTTTTT. This encodes CAGGRGSNTGELFF.

The chain has TRBV30 and TRBJ2-6; D is undetermined. V was shortened by 8 bases and J by 0 bases, with 17 bases between the two germline ends. The V gene's germline CDR1 is GTSNPN and CDR2 SVGIG (reference sequence). This CDR3 has 16 amino acids. CDR3 amino acids: CALTWRLSSGANVLTF. CDR3 nucleotide sequence: TGTGCCCTAACTTGGCGGTTGAGCTCTGGGGCCAACGTCCTGACTTTC.

This clone turned up a few times. The rearrangement uses TRBV5-1 and TRBJ1-4; 7 bases match TRBD1. Germline V gene sequence: CDR1 SGHRS, CDR2 YFSETQ. V shed 2 bases and J 4 bases; nucleotides not matched to a gene: 8. The CDR3 contains 16 residues. The CDR3 nucleotides read TGCGCCAGCAGCTTATTACCGACAGGGAGTAATGAAAAACTGTTTTTT. The encoded protein is CASSLLPTGSNEKLFF.

This clone was recorded a few times. V usage is TRBV6-6 and J usage is TRBJ1-1, with D possibly being TRBD1 (6 bases). The CDR3 contains 15 residues. V was clipped by 6 bases and J by 0 bases, with 14 bases between them. From germline, CDR1 is MNHNY and CDR2 SVGAGI (reference sequence). The CDR3 DNA reads TGTGCCAGCAGAACGGGACAAACCATGAACACTGAAGCTTTCTTT. It translates to CASRTGQTMNTEAFF.